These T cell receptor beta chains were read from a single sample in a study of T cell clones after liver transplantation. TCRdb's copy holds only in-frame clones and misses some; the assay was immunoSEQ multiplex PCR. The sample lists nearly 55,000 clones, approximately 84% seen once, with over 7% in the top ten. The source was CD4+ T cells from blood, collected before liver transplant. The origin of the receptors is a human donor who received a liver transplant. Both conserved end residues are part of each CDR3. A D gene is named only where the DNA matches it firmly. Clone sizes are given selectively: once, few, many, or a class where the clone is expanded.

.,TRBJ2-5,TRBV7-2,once,TGTGCCAGCAGCCCAGGACCGCTGGAGACCCAGTACTTC,CASSPGPLETQYF
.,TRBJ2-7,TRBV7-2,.,TGTGCCAGCAGCTTAGGCTTCCCTAGCGCTGACCTAGCCTACGAGCAGTACTTC,CASSLGFPSADLAYEQYF
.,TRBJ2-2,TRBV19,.,TGTGCCAGTAGTAAACAGGGTTCGAACACCGGGGAGCTGTTTTTT,CASSKQGSNTGELFF
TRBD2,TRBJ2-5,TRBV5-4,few,TGTGCCAGCAGCCACCCAAATTCGGGACTAGCGGGAGCAGAGACCCAGTACTTC,CASSHPNSGLAGAETQYF
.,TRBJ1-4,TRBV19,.,TGTGCCAGTAAAGGAAGGAGGGGGGTGGATGAAAAACTGTTTTTT,CASKGRRGVDEKLFF
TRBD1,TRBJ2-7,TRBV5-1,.,TGCGCCACCAGAGAGACAGGGGGCTCCCTCGAGCAGTACTTC,CATRETGGSLEQYF
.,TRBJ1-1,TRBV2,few,TGTGCCAGCAGGGCCTCGGGAGAGAACACTGAAGCTTTCTTT,CASRASGENTEAFF
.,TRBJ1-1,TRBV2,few,TGTGCCAGCAGTGAAGAGGGGGGCGAAGCTTTCTTT,CASSEEGGEAFF
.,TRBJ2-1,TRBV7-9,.,TGTGCCAGCAGCTTAGGGACACTAGATGAGCAGTTCTTC,CASSLGTLDEQFF
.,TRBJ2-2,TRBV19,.,TGTGCCAGCCAAAACAGAAACACCGGGGAGCTGTTTTTT,CASQNRNTGELFF
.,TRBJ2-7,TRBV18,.,TGTGCCAGCTCACCGGTCAGGGCTAGCTCCTACGAGCAGTACTTC,CASSPVRASSYEQYF
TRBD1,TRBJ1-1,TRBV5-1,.,TGCGCCAGCAGTCAAACCGGGACAGGCAACACTGAAGCTTTCTTT,CASSQTGTGNTEAFF
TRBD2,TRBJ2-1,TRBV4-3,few,TGCGCCAGCAGCCCCGCGACTAGCGGGAGAGTTAGTGAGCAGTTCTTC,CASSPATSGRVSEQFF
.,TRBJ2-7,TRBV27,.,TGTGCCAGCAGTTTAATGCAGGGGGGGGGCCTTAAGTACGAGCAGTACTTC,CASSLMQGGGLKYEQYF
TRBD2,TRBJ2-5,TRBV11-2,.,TGTGCCAGCAGCTTAGAAAGGGCTAGCGGGAGTAAAGAGACCCAGTACTTC,CASSLERASGSKETQYF
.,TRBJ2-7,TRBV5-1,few,TGCGCCAGCAGCTTGATAGGGGGAGGTGAGCAGTACTTC,CASSLIGGGEQYF
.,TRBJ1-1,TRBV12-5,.,TGTGCTAGTGGTTTCGCAGGGGAAGCTTTCTTT,CASGFAGEAFF
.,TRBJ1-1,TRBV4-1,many,TGCGCCAGCAGCCAAGAAGGCTATAGCACTGAAGCTTTCTTT,CASSQEGYSTEAFF
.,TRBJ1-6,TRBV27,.,TGTGCCAGCAGTTTAGAGGGGGTGGGGTCACCCCTCCACTTT,CASSLEGVGSPLHF
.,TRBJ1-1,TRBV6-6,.,TGTGCCAGCAGTTCTGGCACTGAAGCTTTCTTT,CASSSGTEAFF
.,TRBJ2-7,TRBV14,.,TGTGCCAGCAGCCAAGACTCAATTAATTACGAGCAGTACTTC,CASSQDSINYEQYF
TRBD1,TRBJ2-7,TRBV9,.,TGTGCCAGCAGCCCCCGGACAGGGAGGACCTACGAGCAGTACTTC,CASSPRTGRTYEQYF
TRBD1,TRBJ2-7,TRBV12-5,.,TGTGCTAGTGGTCCCGGGACAGTCGCCTACGAGCAGTACTTC,CASGPGTVAYEQYF
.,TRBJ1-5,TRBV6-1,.,TGTGCCAGCAACCGGGACGGCAATCAGCCCCAGCATTTT,CASNRDGNQPQHF
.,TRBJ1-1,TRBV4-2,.,TGTGCCAGCAGCCAAGACCGGAGGGTCGAAACTGAAGCTTTCTTT,CASSQDRRVETEAFF
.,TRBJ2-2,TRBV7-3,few,TGTGCCAGCAGCCCCAGGGCGGGGAACACCGGGGAGCTGTTTTTT,CASSPRAGNTGELFF
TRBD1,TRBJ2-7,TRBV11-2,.,TGTGCCAGCAGGGACCTACAGGGGTCCTTCTTCTACGAGCAGTACTTC,CASRDLQGSFFYEQYF
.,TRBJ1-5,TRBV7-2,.,TGTGCCAGCAGCTTAGGCCTGGAACAGCCCCAGCATTTT,CASSLGLEQPQHF
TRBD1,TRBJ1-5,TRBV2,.,TGTGCCAGGGGGACAGGGGACAATCAGCCCCAGCATTTT,CARGTGDNQPQHF
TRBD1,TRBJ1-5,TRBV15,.,TGTGCCACCAGCAGATATAAACCGGGACAGGGGATCCGCAATCAGCCCCAGCATTTT,CATSRYKPGQGIRNQPQHF
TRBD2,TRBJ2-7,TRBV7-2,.,TGTGCCAGCAGCTTAATTAGCCGAGCGGGAGCCTACGAGCAGTACTTC,CASSLISRAGAYEQYF